The 27 T cell receptor beta chains given below trace back to one sample, sequenced in a study of T cell repertoires in cytomegalovirus infection. From the reads, TCRdb called clonotypes with MiXCR, one entry per CDR3 protein. Of some 200,000 distinct CDR3 sequences listed, 8% to 10% were seen once; the top ten hold approximately 4.2%. The source material was PBMCs. These receptors were collected from a human donor in good health (CMV status not recorded). Some clones in this sample may be carry-over from other donors' samples.

This clonotype was seen repeatedly, ten times or more. The chain recombines TRBV7-2 with TRBJ1-5, with D unclear. Germline CDR1 is SGHTA and CDR2 is FQGNSA. The length of the CDR3 is 13 residues. Trimming cost V 5 bases and J 1 base, with 6 bases left between them. The chain's CDR3 is CASSPDSNQPQHF. The CDR3 nucleotides read TGTGCCAGCAGCCCCGACAGCAATCAGCCCCAGCATTTT.

This clonotype was observed at least ten times. This sequence joins TRBV13 and TRBJ1-1; a weak D match, TRBD1 (5 bases). The V and J ends lost 2 bases and 6 bases respectively, with 25 bases between them. This CDR3 has 18 residues. Germline V gene sequence: CDR1 PRHDT, CDR2 FYEKMQ (reference sequence). The CDR3 sequence: CASSLPPLADGGLAEAFF. DNA of the CDR3: TGTGCCAGCAGCTTACCACCCCTGGCCGACGGGGGATTGGCTGAAGCTTTCTTT.

This clonotype was recorded at least ten times. This chain joins TRBV12-3 or TRBV12-4 and TRBJ2-3, with 10 bases lining up with TRBD2. Trimming removed 5 bases from V and 12 bases from J; junction bases left unmatched: 14. The CDR3 is 15 residues long. The CDR3 coding sequence is TGTGCCAGCAGTCCTCCAGCGGGAGGGGACCTTAGACAGTATTTT. Its translation is CASSPPAGGDLRQYF.

The chain recombines TRBV5-5 with TRBJ2-4; D remains ambiguous. The V gene lost 1 base and the J gene lost 2 bases, with 7 bases spanning the gap. The length of the CDR3 is 14 residues. Germline V lookup: CDR1 SGHKS, CDR2 YYEKEE (reference sequence). This chain's CDR3 is CASSLRVSKNIQYF. In nucleotides, the CDR3 is TGTGCCAGCAGCTTGCGGGTATCCAAAAACATTCAGTACTTC. Based on the CDR3 plus reference TRBV5-5 and TRBJ2-4, the full variable domain is DAGVTQSPTHLIKTRGQQVTLRCSPISGHKSVSWYQQVLGQGPQFIFQYYEKEERGRGNFPDRFSARQFPNYSSELNVNALLLGDSALYLCASSLRVSKNIQYFGAGTRLSVL.

This clonotype was seen a handful of times. The chain joins TRBV20-1 to TRBJ1-3, with D possibly TRBD1 on 5 matching bases. V lost 3 bases and J 4 bases, leaving 16 bases between the germline ends. In germline, CDR1 is DFQATT, CDR2 SNEGSKA (reference sequence). The CDR3 covers 15 residues. CDR3 loop: CSASDSDSSGNTIYF. Written as DNA, the CDR3 is TGCAGTGCTAGTGACAGCGACTCGTCAGGAAACACCATATATTTT.

There are many counts of this clonotype. V is TRBV4-1 and J is TRBJ2-5, with a tentative D call TRBD2 (5 bases). V was trimmed by 3 bases and J by 3 bases, leaving 8 bases between them. CDR1 and CDR2 from the germline V gene are MGHRA and YSYEKL. This CDR3 spans 13 amino acids. The CDR3 region has the DNA TGCGCCAGCAGCCATTTCGGGGAAGAGACCCAGTACTTC. As protein: CASSHFGEETQYF.

The chain combines TRBV11-2 with TRBJ2-3; D gene unclear. The V end lost 0 bases, the J end lost 6 bases, and 7 bases lay between the germline ends. The CDR3 has 13 amino acids. From germline, CDR1 is SGHAT and CDR2 FQNNGV. CDR3 in amino acids: CASSLEFSDTQYF. CDR3 in DNA: TGTGCCAGCAGCTTAGAATTCTCGGATACGCAGTATTTT.

This clonotype was seen at least ten times. This chain joins TRBV7-3 and TRBJ1-1, with D uncertain. CDR1 and CDR2 from the germline V gene are SGHTA and FQGTGA. Trimming removed 1 base from V and 5 bases from J, with 14 bases in between. The CDR3 covers 15 residues. As DNA, the CDR3 is TGTGCCAGCAGCTTAAGTCCGGGTCACTCAACTGAAGCTTTCTTT. Its protein product is CASSLSPGHSTEAFF.

This clonotype was observed a few times. The chain has TRBV19 and TRBJ2-2; TRBD2 is a possible D gene (6 bases). The CDR3 runs to 18 residues. Germline assignment: CDR1 LNHDA and CDR2 SQIVND (reference sequence). V was pared by 3 bases and J by 5 bases, with 22 bases between. Here the CDR3 DNA reads TGTGCCAGTAGTATCTTCGGCGGGGATGCCATGAGGACCGGGGAGCTGTTTTTT. This sequence encodes CASSIFGGDAMRTGELFF.

In this sample, this clonotype turned up a few times. The chain has TRBV5-6 and TRBJ1-2; tentatively, D is TRBD1 (5 bases). Germline V gives CDR1 SGHDT, CDR2 YYEEEE. The CDR3 is 15 residues long. V lost 0 bases and J lost 4, with 13 bases in between. The CDR3 sequence: CASSLGGRELYGYTF. CDR3 DNA: TGTGCCAGCAGCTTGGGAGGCAGGGAGCTCTATGGCTACACCTTC.

Many counts were recorded for this clonotype. V and J are TRBV20-1 and TRBJ1-2; D call uncertain. Germline-derived CDR1 and CDR2 are DFQATT and SNEGSKA (reference sequence). Trimming stripped 0 bases from V and 4 bases from J, with 15 bases between. The length of the CDR3 is 15 residues. The CDR3 protein is CSARDPGPRSYGYTF. The CDR3, as DNA: TGCAGTGCTAGAGATCCCGGGCCCCGGAGCTATGGCTACACCTTC.

This clonotype was seen ten or more times. This rearrangement joins TRBV28 to TRBJ1-1; D is undetermined. The CDR3 contains 13 residues. The ends were cut back, 3 bases at V and 5 bases at J, with 10 bases in the middle. Germline values: CDR1 MDHEN, CDR2 SYDVKM. CDR3 region: CASSLLKGTEAFF. As DNA, the CDR3 is TGTGCCAGCAGTTTGCTCAAGGGAACTGAAGCTTTCTTT. The whole variable domain, remainder taken from reference TRBV28 and TRBJ1-1, is DVKVTQSSRYLVKRTGEKVFLECVQDMDHENMFWYRQDPGLGLRLIYFSYDVKMKEKGDIPEGYSVSREKKERFSLILESASTNQTSMYLCASSLLKGTEAFFGQGTRLTVV.

The chain combines TRBV20-1 with TRBJ2-5; tentatively, D is TRBD1 or TRBD2 (5 bases each). The germline V and J ends were trimmed by 6 bases and 3 bases, with 17 bases remaining between them. The CDR3 loop spans 14 amino acids. Germline values: CDR1 DFQATT, CDR2 SNEGSKA (reference sequence). CDR3 sequence: CSADGTPPEETQYF. Here the CDR3 DNA reads TGCAGTGCGGACGGGACGCCCCCGGAAGAGACCCAGTACTTC.

This chain joins TRBV20-1 and TRBJ1-4; possibly TRBD1 for D (5 bases). The V end lost 1 base, the J end lost 3 bases, and 12 bases lay between the germline ends. Germline V CDR1 and CDR2: DFQATT, SNEGSKA (reference sequence). The CDR3 has 15 residues. CDR3 sequence (DNA): TGCAGTGCTAGAGGGCCCGGACACTCTAATGAAAAACTGTTTTTT. It codes for CSARGPGHSNEKLFF.

The table lists this clonotype with many counts. The chain links TRBV7-2 to TRBJ1-3; D uncertain. The germline CDR1 and CDR2 sequences are SGHTA and FQGNSA. CDR3 length: 14 amino acids. Trimming stripped 5 bases from V and 4 bases from J, with 12 bases between. CDR3 in amino acids: CASSPTRPGNTIYF. As DNA, the CDR3 is TGTGCCAGCAGCCCCACACGACCAGGAAACACCATATATTTT.

This clonotype was seen many times. This chain uses TRBV7-8 with TRBJ1-6; 7 positions match TRBD1. After removal of 5 bases from V and 5 bases from J, the junction contained 12 bases not matched to a gene. Germline V gene sequence: CDR1 SGHVS, CDR2 FQNEAQ. The CDR3 consists of 17 residues. CDR3: CASSRTTRGPNNSPLHF. The CDR3 bases are TGTGCCAGCAGCCGAACGACAAGGGGGCCTAATAATTCACCCCTCCACTTT.

This clonotype was detected many times. The rearrangement joins TRBV7-8 to TRBJ1-5; D possibly corresponds to TRBD1 (6 bases). The CDR3 loop spans 14 amino acids. CDR1 is SGHVS, CDR2 FQNEAQ, per germline. The ends were cut back, 5 bases at V and 4 bases at J, with 12 bases in the middle. CDR3 in amino acids: CASSATTGNQPQHF. As DNA, the CDR3 is TGTGCCAGCAGCGCAACGACAGGAAATCAGCCCCAGCATTTT.

This clonotype has at least ten counts. V usage is TRBV7-8 and J usage is TRBJ2-7, with a weak D call TRBD1 (5 bases). Trimming took off 0 bases at V and 2 bases at J, with 14 bases between the two ends. Germline CDR1 is SGHVS and CDR2 is FQNEAQ. The CDR3 is 16 amino acids. In DNA, the CDR3 is TGTGCCAGCAGCTTAGCGGGGCGCCACACAGCCTACGAGCAGTACTTC. Residues: CASSLAGRHTAYEQYF.

This clonotype has at least ten counts. V gene TRBV27 combines with J gene TRBJ1-5; D unclear. This CDR3 has 15 amino acids. CDR1 and CDR2 from the germline V gene are MNHEY and SMNVEV (reference sequence). The V end lost 6 bases, the J end lost 6 bases, and 18 bases lay between the germline ends. CDR3 sequence (DNA): TGTGCCAGCAGGGAGGGTCGATTGCGGGGTCAGCCCCAGCATTTT. Protein sequence: CASREGRLRGQPQHF.

This clonotype was counted between two and nine times. The V and J genes are TRBV29-1 and TRBJ2-3; D not resolved. Germline CDR1 and CDR2: SQVTM and ANQGSEA. The CDR3 extends over 14 amino acids. With 4 bases removed from V and 2 bases from J, the gap between germline ends came to 13 bases. CDR3: CSVGRRSTTDTQYF. The CDR3 DNA reads as TGCAGCGTTGGTCGGCGGAGCACCACAGATACGCAGTATTTT.

This clonotype was counted at least ten times. The V call is TRBV7-8, the J call TRBJ2-7, with TRBD1 matching 8 bases. CDR1 is SGHVS, CDR2 FQNEAQ, per germline. This CDR3 region has 14 residues. Trimming took 1 base from V and 5 from J; bases not matched to a gene: 4. The CDR3 DNA follows: TGTGCCAGCAGCTTAGGGGCAGGGGGCAACGAGCAGTACTTC. As protein: CASSLGAGGNEQYF.

This clonotype has more than one count but fewer than ten. The chain combines TRBV19 with TRBJ2-2; 8 nucleotides match TRBD1. This CDR3 spans 16 amino acids. Trimming removed 7 bases from V and 4 bases from J; junction bases left unmatched: 11. From germline, CDR1 is LNHDA and CDR2 SQIVND (reference sequence). The CDR3 sequence: CASTGATGAGTGELFF. The CDR3 DNA follows: TGTGCCAGTACCGGCGCGACAGGGGCGGGCACCGGGGAGCTGTTTTTT.

This clonotype has ten or more counts. The rearrangement uses TRBV20-1 and TRBJ2-1, with D possibly TRBD2 on 5 matching bases. This CDR3 contains 14 residues. V was clipped by 6 bases and J by 1 base, with 13 bases between them. Germline V gene data show CDR1 as DFQATT and CDR2 as SNEGSKA (reference sequence). The DNA of the CDR3 is TGCAGTGCGAGGTCTGGCGGGTCCTACAATGAGCAGTTCTTC. Its protein is CSARSGGSYNEQFF.

This clonotype appeared a few times. The chain carries TRBV12-3 or TRBV12-4 and TRBJ1-1; D might be TRBD1 (5 bases). The V gene lost 2 bases and the J gene lost 8 bases, with 9 bases spanning the gap. This CDR3 contains 12 residues. CDR3 sequence reads: CASSLKGREAFF. CDR3 bases: TGTGCCAGCAGTTTAAAGGGGAGGGAAGCTTTCTTT.

The table lists this clonotype with a few counts. The rearrangement joins TRBV7-2 to TRBJ2-3; no definite D call. The CDR3 is 14 residues long. Germline V lookup: CDR1 SGHTA, CDR2 FQGNSA. V dropped 5 bases and J dropped 2 bases, with 11 bases sitting between them. CDR3 coding DNA: TGTGCCAGCAGCAACCCCTCCTACACAGATACGCAGTATTTT. Translating it yields CASSNPSYTDTQYF.

This clonotype was observed at least ten times. The V and J genes are TRBV7-2 and TRBJ2-2; D not resolved. The CDR3 is 15 residues long. Trimming cost V 5 bases and J 1 base, with 11 bases left between them. Germline CDR1 SGHTA, CDR2 FQGNSA. CDR3 bases: TGTGCCAGCAGCCTTCAAGCCTGGAACACCGGGGAGCTGTTTTTT. This codes for CASSLQAWNTGELFF.

About this clonotype: Being one base from a much bigger clone, this may be a read error. Since the CDR3 does not end with the conserved phenylalanine or tryptophan, this likely comes from a read error. The rearrangement uses TRBV6-2 or TRBV6-3 and TRBJ2-7, with unresolved D. The CDR3 length is 14 residues. Trimming took off 2 bases at V and 1 base at J, with 9 bases between the two ends. Germline V CDR1 and CDR2: MNHEY, SVGEGT. Here the CDR3 DNA reads TGTGCCAGCAGTTACACCAGACCATCCTACGAGCAGTACTTA. It translates to CASSYTRPSYEQYL.